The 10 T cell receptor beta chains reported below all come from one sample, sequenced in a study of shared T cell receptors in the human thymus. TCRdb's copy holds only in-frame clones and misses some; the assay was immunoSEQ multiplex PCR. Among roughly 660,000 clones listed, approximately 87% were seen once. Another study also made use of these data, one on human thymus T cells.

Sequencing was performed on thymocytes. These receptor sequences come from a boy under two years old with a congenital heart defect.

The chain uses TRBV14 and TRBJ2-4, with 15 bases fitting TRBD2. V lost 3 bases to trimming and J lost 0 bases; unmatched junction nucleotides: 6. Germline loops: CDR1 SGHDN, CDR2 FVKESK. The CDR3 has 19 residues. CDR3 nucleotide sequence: TGTGCCAGCAGCCAGTGGACTAGCGGGAGGGCCGTAGCCAAAAACATTCAGTACTTC. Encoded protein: CASSQWTSGRAVAKNIQYF.

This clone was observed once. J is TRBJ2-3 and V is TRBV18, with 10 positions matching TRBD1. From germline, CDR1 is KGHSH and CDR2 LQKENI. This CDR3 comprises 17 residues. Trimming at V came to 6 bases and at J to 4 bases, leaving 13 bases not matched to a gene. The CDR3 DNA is TGTGCCAGCTCTCAGACTCGACGACAGGGGGCAGCAGATACGCAGTATTTT. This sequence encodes CASSQTRRQGAADTQYF.

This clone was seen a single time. The CDR3 region has the DNA TGTGCCAGCAGCCTCCTACCGCAGGTGGCGGGAGCACAAGAGACCCAGTACTTC. It encodes CASSLLPQVAGAQETQYF. The chain combines TRBV4-2 with TRBJ2-5; 7 nucleotides line up with TRBD2. With V trimmed by 4 bases and J by 2 bases, 16 bases remained unmatched. Looked up from germline, CDR1 is LGHNA and CDR2 is YNFKEQ. CDR3 size: 18 residues.

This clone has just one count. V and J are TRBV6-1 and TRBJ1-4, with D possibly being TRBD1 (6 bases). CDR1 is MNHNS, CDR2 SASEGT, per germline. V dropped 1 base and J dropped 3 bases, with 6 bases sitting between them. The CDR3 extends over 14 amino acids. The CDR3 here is CASSEGTANEKLFF. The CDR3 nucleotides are TGTGCCAGCAGTGAAGGGACAGCTAATGAAAAACTGTTTTTT.

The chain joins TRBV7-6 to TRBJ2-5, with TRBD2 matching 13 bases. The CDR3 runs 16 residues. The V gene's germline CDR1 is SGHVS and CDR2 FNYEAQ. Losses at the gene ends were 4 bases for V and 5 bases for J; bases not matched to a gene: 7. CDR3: CASSYRTSGRGETQYF. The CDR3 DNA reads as TGTGCCAGCAGCTACCGGACTAGCGGGAGAGGGGAGACCCAGTACTTC.

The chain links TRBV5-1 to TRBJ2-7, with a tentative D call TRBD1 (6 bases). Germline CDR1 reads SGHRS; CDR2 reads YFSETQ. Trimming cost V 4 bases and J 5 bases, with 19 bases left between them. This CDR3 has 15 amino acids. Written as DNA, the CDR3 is TGCGCCAGCAGCCCATTACAGGGCCCGGGCCACGAGCAGTACTTC. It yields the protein CASSPLQGPGHEQYF.

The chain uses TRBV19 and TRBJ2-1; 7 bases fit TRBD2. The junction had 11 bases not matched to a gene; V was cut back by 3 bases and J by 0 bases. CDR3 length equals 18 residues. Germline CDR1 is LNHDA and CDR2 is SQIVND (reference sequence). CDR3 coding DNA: TGTGCCAGTAGTATCCCCGGACTAGTTCGAAGCTCCTACAATGAGCAGTTCTTC. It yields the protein CASSIPGLVRSSYNEQFF.

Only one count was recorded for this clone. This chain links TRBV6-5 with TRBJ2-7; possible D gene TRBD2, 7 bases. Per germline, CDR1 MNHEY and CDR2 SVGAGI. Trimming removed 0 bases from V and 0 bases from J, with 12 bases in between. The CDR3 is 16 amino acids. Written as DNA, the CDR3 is TGTGCCAGCAGTTACTCGCGTGCGGGGGCCTCCTACGAGCAGTACTTC. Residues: CASSYSRAGASYEQYF.

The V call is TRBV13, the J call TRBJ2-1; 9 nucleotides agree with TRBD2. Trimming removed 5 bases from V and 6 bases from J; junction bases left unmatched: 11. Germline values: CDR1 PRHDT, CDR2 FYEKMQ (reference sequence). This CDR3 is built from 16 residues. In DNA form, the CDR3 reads TGTGCCAGCAGCCTCCCAAGGAAGCGGGAGGTCAATGAGCAGTTCTTC. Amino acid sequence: CASSLPRKREVNEQFF.

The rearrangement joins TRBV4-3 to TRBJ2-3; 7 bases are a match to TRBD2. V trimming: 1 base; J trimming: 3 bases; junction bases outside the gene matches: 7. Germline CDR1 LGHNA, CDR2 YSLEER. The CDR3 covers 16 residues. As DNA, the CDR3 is TGCGCCAGCAGCCAAGTACGGGCGGGAGCGACAGATACGCAGTATTTT. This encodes CASSQVRAGATDTQYF.